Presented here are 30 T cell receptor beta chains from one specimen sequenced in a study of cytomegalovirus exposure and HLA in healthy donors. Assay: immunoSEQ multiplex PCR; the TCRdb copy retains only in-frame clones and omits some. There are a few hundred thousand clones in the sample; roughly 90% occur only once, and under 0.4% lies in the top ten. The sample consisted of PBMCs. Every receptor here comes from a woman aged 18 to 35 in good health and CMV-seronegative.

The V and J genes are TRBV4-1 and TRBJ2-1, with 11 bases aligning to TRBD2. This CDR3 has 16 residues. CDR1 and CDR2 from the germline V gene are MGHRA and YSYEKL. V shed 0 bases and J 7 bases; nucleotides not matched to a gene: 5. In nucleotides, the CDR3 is TGCGCCAGCAGCCAAGATCCCCTAGCGGGGGGAAATGAGCAGTTCTTC. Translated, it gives CASSQDPLAGGNEQFF.

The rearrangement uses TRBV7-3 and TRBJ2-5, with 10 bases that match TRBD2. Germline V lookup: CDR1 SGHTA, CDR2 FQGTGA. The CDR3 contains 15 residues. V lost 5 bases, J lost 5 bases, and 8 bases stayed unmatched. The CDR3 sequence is CASSILAGTFETQYF. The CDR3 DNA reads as TGTGCCAGCAGCATACTAGCGGGGACTTTTGAGACCCAGTACTTC.

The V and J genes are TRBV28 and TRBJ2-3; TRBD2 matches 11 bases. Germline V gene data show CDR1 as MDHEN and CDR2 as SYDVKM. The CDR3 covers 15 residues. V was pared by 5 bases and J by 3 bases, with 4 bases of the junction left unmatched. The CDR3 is CASSGSGGVTDTQYF. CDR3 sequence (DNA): TGTGCCAGCAGTGGTAGCGGGGGGGTAACAGATACGCAGTATTTT.

CDR3 in amino acids: CASSVGGQGTSYEQYF. The CDR3 DNA is TGTGCCAGCAGCGTAGGAGGACAGGGGACTTCCTACGAGCAGTACTTC. The chain uses TRBV7-8 and TRBJ2-7; 9 bases fit TRBD1. The CDR3 is made up of 16 amino acids. Trimming cost V 5 bases and J 1 base; bases outside gene matches: 9. Germline-derived CDR1 and CDR2 are SGHVS and FQNEAQ.

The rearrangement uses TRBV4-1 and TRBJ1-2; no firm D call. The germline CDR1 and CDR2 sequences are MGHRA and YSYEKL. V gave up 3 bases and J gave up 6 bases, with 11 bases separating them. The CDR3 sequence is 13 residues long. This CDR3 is CASSQAGRNGYTF. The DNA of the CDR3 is TGCGCCAGCAGCCAGGCCGGGAGGAATGGCTACACCTTC.

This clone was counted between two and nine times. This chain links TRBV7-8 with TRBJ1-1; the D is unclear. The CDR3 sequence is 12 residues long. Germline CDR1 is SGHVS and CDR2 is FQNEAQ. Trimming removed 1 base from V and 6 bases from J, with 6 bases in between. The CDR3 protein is CASSLGTSEAFF. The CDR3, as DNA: TGTGCCAGCAGCTTAGGGACTTCTGAAGCTTTCTTT.

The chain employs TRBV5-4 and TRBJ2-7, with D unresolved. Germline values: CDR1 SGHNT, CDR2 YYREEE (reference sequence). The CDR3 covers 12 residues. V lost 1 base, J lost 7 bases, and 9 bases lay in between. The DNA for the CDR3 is TGTGCCAGCAGCTTGTGGGTCGGGGAGCAGTACTTC. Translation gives CASSLWVGEQYF.

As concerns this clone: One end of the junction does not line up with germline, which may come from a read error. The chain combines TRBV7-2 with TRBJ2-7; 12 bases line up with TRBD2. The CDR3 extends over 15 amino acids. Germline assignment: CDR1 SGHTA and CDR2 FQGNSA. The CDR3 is CASSLAGGRQYEQYF. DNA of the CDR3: TGTGCCAGCAGCCTAGCGGGGGGGCGTCAGTACGAGCAGTACTTC. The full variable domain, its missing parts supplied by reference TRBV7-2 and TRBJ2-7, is GAGVSQSPSNKVTEKGKDVELRCDPISGHTALYWYRQSLGQGLEFLIYFQGNSAPDKSGLPSDRFSAERTGGSVSTLTIQRTQQEDSAVYLCASSLAGGRQYEQYFGPGTRLTVT.

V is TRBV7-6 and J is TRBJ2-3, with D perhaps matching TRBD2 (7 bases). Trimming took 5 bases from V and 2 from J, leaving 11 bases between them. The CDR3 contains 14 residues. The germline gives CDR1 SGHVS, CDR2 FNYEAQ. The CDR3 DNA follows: TGTGCCAGCAGCCGCGGGGGCCCCACAGATACGCAGTATTTT. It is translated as CASSRGGPTDTQYF.

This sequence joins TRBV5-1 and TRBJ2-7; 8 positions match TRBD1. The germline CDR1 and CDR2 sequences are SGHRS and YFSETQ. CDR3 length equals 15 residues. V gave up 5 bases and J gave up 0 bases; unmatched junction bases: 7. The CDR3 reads CASRPGQGASYEQYF. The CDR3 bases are TGCGCCAGCAGACCTGGACAGGGAGCCTCCTACGAGCAGTACTTC.

CDR3 loop: CSASGGYTDTQYF. CDR3 DNA: TGCAGCGCGAGCGGGGGATACACAGATACGCAGTATTTT. This rearrangement joins TRBV29-1 to TRBJ2-3, with 8 bases identical to TRBD2. The ends lost 7 bases at V and 2 bases at J; junction bases unmatched: 5. The germline V gene has CDR1 SQVTM and CDR2 ANQGSEA. The CDR3 is made up of 13 amino acids.

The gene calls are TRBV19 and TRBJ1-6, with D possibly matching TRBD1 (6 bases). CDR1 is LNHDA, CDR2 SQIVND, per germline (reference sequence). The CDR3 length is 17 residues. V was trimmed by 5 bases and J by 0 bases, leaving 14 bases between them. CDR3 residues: CASSLTGTSSYNSPLHF. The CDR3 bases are TGTGCCAGTAGTCTGACAGGCACGAGCTCCTATAATTCACCCCTCCACTTT. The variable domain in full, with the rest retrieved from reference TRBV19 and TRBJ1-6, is DGGITQSPKYLFRKEGQNVTLSCEQNLNHDAMYWYRQDPGQGLRLIYYSQIVNDFQKGDIAEGYSVSREKKESFPLTVTSAQKNPTAFYLCASSLTGTSSYNSPLHFGNGTRLTVT.

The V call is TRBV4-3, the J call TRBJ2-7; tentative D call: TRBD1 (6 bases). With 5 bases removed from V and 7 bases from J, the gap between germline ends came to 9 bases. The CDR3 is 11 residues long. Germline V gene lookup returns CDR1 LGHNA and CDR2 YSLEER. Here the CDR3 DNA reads TGCGCCAGCAGCGATGGACAGGAGCAGTACTTC. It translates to CASSDGQEQYF.

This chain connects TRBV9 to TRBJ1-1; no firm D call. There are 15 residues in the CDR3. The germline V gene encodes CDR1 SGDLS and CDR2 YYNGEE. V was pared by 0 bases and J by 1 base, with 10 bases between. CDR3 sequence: CASSVVAGKNTEAFF. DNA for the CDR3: TGTGCCAGCAGCGTAGTAGCGGGGAAGAACACTGAAGCTTTCTTT.

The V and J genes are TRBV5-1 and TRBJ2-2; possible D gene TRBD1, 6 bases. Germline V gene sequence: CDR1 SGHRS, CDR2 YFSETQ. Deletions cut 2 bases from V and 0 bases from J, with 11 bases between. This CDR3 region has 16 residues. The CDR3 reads CASSFPDSANTGELFF. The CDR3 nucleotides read TGCGCCAGCAGCTTCCCGGACAGTGCGAACACCGGGGAGCTGTTTTTT.

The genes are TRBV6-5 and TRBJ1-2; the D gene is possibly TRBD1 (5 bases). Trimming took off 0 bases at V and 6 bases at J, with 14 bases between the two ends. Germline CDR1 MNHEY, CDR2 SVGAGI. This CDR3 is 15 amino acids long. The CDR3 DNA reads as TGTGCCAGCAGTTACTCGACAGTCAGAGGCGATGGCTACACCTTC. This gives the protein CASSYSTVRGDGYTF.

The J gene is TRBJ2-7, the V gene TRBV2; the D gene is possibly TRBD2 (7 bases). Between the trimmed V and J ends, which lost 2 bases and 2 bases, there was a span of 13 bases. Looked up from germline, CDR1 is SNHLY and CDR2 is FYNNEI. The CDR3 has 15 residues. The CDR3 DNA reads TGTGCCAGCAGTGAATTGGAGGGGGGGACCTACGAGCAGTACTTC. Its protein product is CASSELEGGTYEQYF.

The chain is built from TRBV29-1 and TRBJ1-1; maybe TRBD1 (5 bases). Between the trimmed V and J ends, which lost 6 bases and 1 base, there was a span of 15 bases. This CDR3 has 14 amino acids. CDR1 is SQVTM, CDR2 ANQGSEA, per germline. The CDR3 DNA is TGCAGCGTCCGGGGGGTTGGTCAGAACACTGAAGCTTTCTTT. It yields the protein CSVRGVGQNTEAFF.

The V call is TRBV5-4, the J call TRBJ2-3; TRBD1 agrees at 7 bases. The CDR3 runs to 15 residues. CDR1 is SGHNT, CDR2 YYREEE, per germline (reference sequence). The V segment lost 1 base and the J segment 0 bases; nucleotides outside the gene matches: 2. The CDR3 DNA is TGTGCCAGCAGCTTGAGAGGGGGCAGCACAGATACGCAGTATTTT. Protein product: CASSLRGGSTDTQYF.

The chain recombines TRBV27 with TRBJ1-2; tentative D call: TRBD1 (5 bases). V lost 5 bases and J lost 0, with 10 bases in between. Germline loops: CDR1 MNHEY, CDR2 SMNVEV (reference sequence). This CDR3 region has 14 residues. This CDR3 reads CASSLTQANYGYTF. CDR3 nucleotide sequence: TGTGCCAGCAGTCTGACACAGGCTAACTATGGCTACACCTTC.

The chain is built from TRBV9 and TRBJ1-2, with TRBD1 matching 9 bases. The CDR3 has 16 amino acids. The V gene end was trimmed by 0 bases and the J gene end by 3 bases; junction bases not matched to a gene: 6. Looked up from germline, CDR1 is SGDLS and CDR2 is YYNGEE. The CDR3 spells CASSVVGQGGYYGYTF. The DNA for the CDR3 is TGTGCCAGCAGCGTAGTGGGACAGGGTGGCTACTATGGCTACACCTTC.

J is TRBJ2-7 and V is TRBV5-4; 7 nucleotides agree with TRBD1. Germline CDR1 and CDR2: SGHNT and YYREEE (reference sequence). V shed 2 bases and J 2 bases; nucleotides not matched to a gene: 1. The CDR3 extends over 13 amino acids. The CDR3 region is CASSLDRAYEQYV. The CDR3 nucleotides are TGTGCCAGCAGCTTAGACAGGGCCTACGAGCAGTACGTC.

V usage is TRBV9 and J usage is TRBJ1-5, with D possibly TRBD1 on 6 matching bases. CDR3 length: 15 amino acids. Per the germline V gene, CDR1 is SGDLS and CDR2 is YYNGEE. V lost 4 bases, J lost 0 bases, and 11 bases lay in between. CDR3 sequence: CASSPGAISNQPQHF. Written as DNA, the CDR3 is TGTGCCAGCAGCCCAGGGGCCATTAGCAATCAGCCCCAGCATTTT.

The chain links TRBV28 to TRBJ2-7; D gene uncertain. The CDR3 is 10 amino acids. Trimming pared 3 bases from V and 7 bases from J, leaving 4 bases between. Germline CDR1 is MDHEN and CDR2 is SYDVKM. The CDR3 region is CASSLREQYF. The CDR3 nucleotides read TGTGCCAGCAGTTTGAGGGAGCAGTACTTC.

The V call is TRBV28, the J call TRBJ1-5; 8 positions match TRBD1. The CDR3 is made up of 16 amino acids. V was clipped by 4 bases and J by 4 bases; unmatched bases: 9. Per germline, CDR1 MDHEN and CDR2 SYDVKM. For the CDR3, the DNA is TGTGCCAGCAGTTCCCAGGGGGCGCGAGGGAATCAGCCCCAGCATTTT. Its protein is CASSSQGARGNQPQHF.

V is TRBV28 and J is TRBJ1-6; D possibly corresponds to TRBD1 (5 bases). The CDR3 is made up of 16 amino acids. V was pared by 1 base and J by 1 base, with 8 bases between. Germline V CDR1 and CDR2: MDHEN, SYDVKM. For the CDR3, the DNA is TGTGCCAGCAGTTTATACTCAGGGTCCTATAATTCACCCCTCCACTTT. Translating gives CASSLYSGSYNSPLHF. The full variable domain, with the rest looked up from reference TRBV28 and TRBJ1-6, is DVKVTQSSRYLVKRTGEKVFLECVQDMDHENMFWYRQDPGLGLRLIYFSYDVKMKEKGDIPEGYSVSREKKERFSLILESASTNQTSMYLCASSLYSGSYNSPLHFGNGTRLTVT.

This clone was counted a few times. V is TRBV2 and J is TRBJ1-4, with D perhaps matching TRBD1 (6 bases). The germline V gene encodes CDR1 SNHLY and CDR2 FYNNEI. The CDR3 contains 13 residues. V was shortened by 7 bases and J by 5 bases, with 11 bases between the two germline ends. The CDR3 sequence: CASMRQGNEKLFF. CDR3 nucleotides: TGTGCCAGCATGCGGCAGGGGAATGAAAAACTGTTTTTT. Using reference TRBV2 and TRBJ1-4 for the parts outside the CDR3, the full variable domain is EPEVTQTPSHQVTQMGQEVILRCVPISNHLYFYWYRQILGQKVEFLVSFYNNEISEKSEIFDDQFSVERPDGSNFTLKIRSTKLEDSAMYFCASMRQGNEKLFFGSGTQLSVL.

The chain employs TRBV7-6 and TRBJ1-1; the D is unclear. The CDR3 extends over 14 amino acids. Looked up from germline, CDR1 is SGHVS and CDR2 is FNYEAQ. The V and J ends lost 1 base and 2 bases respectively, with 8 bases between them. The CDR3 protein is CASSLDLRNTEAFF. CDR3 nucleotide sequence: TGTGCCAGCAGCTTAGATCTCAGAAACACTGAAGCTTTCTTT.

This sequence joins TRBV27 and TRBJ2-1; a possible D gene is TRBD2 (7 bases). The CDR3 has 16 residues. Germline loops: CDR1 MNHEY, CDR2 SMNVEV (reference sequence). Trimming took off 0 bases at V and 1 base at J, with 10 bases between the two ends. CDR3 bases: TGTGCCAGCAGTTTATCGGCGGGGGCGTCCTACAATGAGCAGTTCTTC. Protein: CASSLSAGASYNEQFF.

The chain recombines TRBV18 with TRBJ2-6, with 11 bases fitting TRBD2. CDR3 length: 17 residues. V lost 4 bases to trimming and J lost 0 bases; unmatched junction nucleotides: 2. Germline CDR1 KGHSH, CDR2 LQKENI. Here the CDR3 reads CASSLLAGVSGANVLTF. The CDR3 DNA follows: TGTGCCAGCTCACTACTAGCGGGGGTCTCTGGGGCCAACGTCCTGACTTTC.